The next 26 T cell receptor beta chains were all read from a single sample in a study of T cell repertoires in cytomegalovirus infection (dated by TCRdb to about 2019). The sample's treatment or condition label is to be understood as: in vitro stimulation with specific CMV peptide epitopes to enrich CMV-specific T cells. Instrument on record: Illumina HiSeq 1500. The public reads were reanalyzed by TCRdb: fastp trimming at Q25, MiXCR alignment, in-frame beta chains only. Every distinct CDR3 protein forms one entry, paired with its most common genes and DNA. Across this sample there are a few hundred thousand distinct CDR3 sequences, with 40% seen only once. 48% of the sample comes from the top ten. Antigens for these TCRs are unknown. Sequenced material: cultured PBMCs, taken from culture after CMV antigen stimulation. The receptors originated from a human donor in good health (CMV status not recorded). Some clones in this sample may be carry-over from other donors' samples.

CDR3 protein: CASSVIYSQETQYF. CDR3 DNA sequence: TGTGCCAGCAGTGTCATATACAGCCAAGAGACCCAGTACTTC. The rearrangement joins TRBV2 to TRBJ2-5; the D is unclear. The CDR3 is made up of 14 amino acids. Germline V CDR1 and CDR2: SNHLY, FYNNEI. The V and J ends lost 4 bases and 1 base respectively, with 10 bases between them.

This clonotype has more than one count but fewer than ten. The rearrangement links TRBV6-8 to TRBJ1-2; a possible D gene is TRBD1 (5 bases). Deletions cut 4 bases from V and 0 bases from J, with 12 bases between. The CDR3 consists of 15 residues. CDR1 and CDR2 (germline): MNHGY, SAAAGT. CDR3 protein: CASSSRRGANYGYTF. Here the CDR3 DNA reads TGTGCCAGCAGTTCCCGACGAGGGGCTAACTATGGCTACACCTTC.

This clonotype showed up just a few times. The chain is built from TRBV7-2 and TRBJ1-4, with D possibly being TRBD1 (5 bases). Trimming removed 8 bases at V and 8 bases at J, with 18 bases between. CDR3 length equals 14 residues. Germline CDR1 is SGHTA and CDR2 is FQGNSA. CDR3 in amino acids: CASHGGARGEKLFF. CDR3 DNA sequence: TGTGCCAGCCACGGAGGGGCGCGGGGGGAAAAACTGTTTTTT. The whole variable domain, filled in from reference TRBV7-2 and TRBJ1-4, reads GAGVSQSPSNKVTEKGKDVELRCDPISGHTALYWYRQSLGQGLEFLIYFQGNSAPDKSGLPSDRFSAERTGGSVSTLTIQRTQQEDSAVYLCASHGGARGEKLFFGSGTQLSVL.

The chain uses TRBV7-2 and TRBJ2-7; no definite D call. The length of the CDR3 is 11 residues. In germline, CDR1 is SGHTA, CDR2 FQGNSA. V was trimmed by 3 bases and J by 6 bases, leaving 6 bases between them. DNA for the CDR3: TGTGCCAGCAGCTTCTACTCCGAGCAGTACTTC. Its translation: CASSFYSEQYF.

Here the CDR3 DNA reads TGTGCCAGCAGTGTCCGGACAGGGGAAAATGCGCAGTACTTC. It encodes CASSVRTGENAQYF. The V and J genes are TRBV2 and TRBJ2-7; 9 bases are a match to TRBD1. The V gene's germline CDR1 is SNHLY and CDR2 FYNNEI. V was clipped by 4 bases and J by 9 bases; unmatched bases: 10. The CDR3 sequence is 14 residues long. The full variable domain, its missing parts supplied by reference TRBV2 and TRBJ2-7, is EPEVTQTPSHQVTQMGQEVILRCVPISNHLYFYWYRQILGQKVEFLVSFYNNEISEKSEIFDDQFSVERPDGSNFTLKIRSTKLEDSAMYFCASSVRTGENAQYFGPGTRLTVT.

The chain uses TRBV7-6 and TRBJ1-1, with D tentatively TRBD1 (5 bases). Germline loops: CDR1 SGHVS, CDR2 FNYEAQ. Trimming pared 5 bases from V and 1 base from J, leaving 8 bases between. The CDR3 contains 13 residues. CDR3 residues: CASSQDKNTEAFF. Here the CDR3 DNA reads TGTGCCAGCAGCCAGGACAAGAACACTGAAGCTTTCTTT.

Only one count was recorded for this clonotype. The chain has TRBV7-4 and TRBJ1-4; D is uncertain. The germline V and J ends were trimmed by 2 bases and 3 bases, with 13 bases remaining between them. The CDR3 is 16 residues long. Germline V gene sequence: CDR1 SGHVT, CDR2 SQSDAQ. The CDR3 region is CASSLRRHPSNEKLFF. The CDR3 nucleotides are TGTGCCAGCAGCTTACGGCGACACCCTTCTAATGAAAAACTGTTTTTT.

This clonotype was observed a few times. V and J are TRBV6-6 and TRBJ2-3; 13 bases match TRBD2. The V gene's germline CDR1 is MNHNY and CDR2 SVGAGI (reference sequence). J lost 4 bases, V lost 5 bases, and 6 bases had no gene match. CDR3 length: 16 residues. The CDR3 nucleotides read TGTGCCAGCAGTAAACTAGCGGGAGGGATCGCAGATACGCAGTATTTT. It is translated as CASSKLAGGIADTQYF.

This clonotype was detected a few times. The CDR3 region is CASSRADMLTGYTF. The CDR3 coding sequence is TGCGCCAGCAGTAGGGCGGACATGCTGACCGGCTACACCTTC. This rearrangement joins TRBV4-1 to TRBJ1-2; weak D call: TRBD1 (5 bases). The CDR3 sequence is 14 residues long. The V gene lost 6 bases and the J gene lost 8 bases, with 19 bases spanning the gap. Germline CDR1 is MGHRA and CDR2 is YSYEKL.

V and J are TRBV19 and TRBJ1-1, with D perhaps matching TRBD1 (5 bases). Per germline, CDR1 LNHDA and CDR2 SQIVND (reference sequence). The V end lost 5 bases, the J end lost 5 bases, and 21 bases lay between the germline ends. CDR3 length: 16 amino acids. The CDR3 bases are TGTGCCAGTAGTCCCCGCCAGGGAGGGTTTGGTACTGAAGCTTTCTTT. Amino acids: CASSPRQGGFGTEAFF.

In nucleotides, the CDR3 is TGTGCCAGCAGCCCCCCAGCGGGAGGGCCCTCGGAGACCCAGTACTTC. Protein sequence: CASSPPAGGPSETQYF. The V call is TRBV7-6, the J call TRBJ2-5; 10 nucleotides align to TRBD2. From germline, CDR1 is SGHVS and CDR2 FNYEAQ. V trimming: 5 bases; J trimming: 5 bases; junction bases outside the gene matches: 11. This CDR3 comprises 16 residues.

This clonotype was seen a few times. This sequence joins TRBV4-1 and TRBJ1-3, with unresolved D. The CDR3 runs 16 residues. Germline-derived CDR1 and CDR2 are MGHRA and YSYEKL. Trimming pared 1 base from V and 3 bases from J, leaving 13 bases between. The CDR3 loop is CASSQVASGNGNTIYF. DNA of the CDR3: TGCGCCAGCAGCCAAGTGGCATCGGGGAATGGAAACACCATATATTTT.

The chain couples TRBV14 to TRBJ2-1; tentative D call: TRBD1 (5 bases). The CDR3 runs to 16 residues. Germline loops: CDR1 SGHDN, CDR2 FVKESK. Deletions cut 1 base from V and 9 bases from J, with 19 bases between. This CDR3 reads CASSQVPRVKSGEQFF. The CDR3 DNA reads TGTGCCAGCAGCCAAGTTCCCAGGGTTAAGTCGGGTGAGCAGTTCTTC.

This clonotype was observed a handful of times. This chain joins TRBV6-2 or TRBV6-3 and TRBJ2-2, with a weak D call TRBD1 (5 bases). The CDR3 is 14 amino acids. Trimming stripped 2 bases from V and 5 bases from J, with 9 bases between. Germline V lookup: CDR1 MNHEY, CDR2 SVGEGT. DNA for the CDR3: TGTGCCAGCAGTTACAGGGGTAGGACCGGGGAGCTGTTTTTT. It encodes CASSYRGRTGELFF.

The chain links TRBV11-1 to TRBJ2-4; D call uncertain. Germline V gene sequence: CDR1 SGHAT, CDR2 FQDESV (reference sequence). The CDR3 covers 12 residues. V was shortened by 2 bases and J by 7 bases, with 6 bases between the two germline ends. CDR3 DNA: TGTGCCAGCAGCTTAAATCAGAACATTCAGTACTTC. Protein product: CASSLNQNIQYF.

The CDR3 coding sequence is TGTGCCAGCAGTTACGGCGGGAGATTCTATGGCTACACCTTC. Translating it yields CASSYGGRFYGYTF. This chain joins TRBV6-2 or TRBV6-3 and TRBJ1-2; the D is unclear. Between the trimmed V and J ends, which lost 2 bases and 4 bases, there was a span of 11 bases. Germline CDR1 is MNHEY and CDR2 is SVGEGT. There are 14 residues in the CDR3.

This sequence joins TRBV4-1 and TRBJ2-1, with 8 bases fitting TRBD2. The germline V gene has CDR1 MGHRA and CDR2 YSYEKL. The junction had 4 bases not matched to a gene; V was cut back by 2 bases and J by 4 bases. The CDR3 covers 15 residues. The DNA for the CDR3 is TGCGCCAGCAGCCAATTCGTAGCGGGATACAATGAGCAGTTCTTC. Residues: CASSQFVAGYNEQFF.

This clonotype appeared a few times. The chain employs TRBV19 and TRBJ1-4, with 8 bases identical to TRBD1. The CDR3 runs 15 residues. V gave up 5 bases and J gave up 7 bases; unmatched junction bases: 9. Germline V gene lookup returns CDR1 LNHDA and CDR2 SQIVND (reference sequence). For the CDR3, the DNA is TGTGCCAGTAGTGACAGGGGCGGTGGAAGTGAAAAACTGTTTTTT. It codes for CASSDRGGGSEKLFF.

The V gene is TRBV7-2, the J gene TRBJ2-3, with 11 positions matching TRBD2. V shed 3 bases and J 4 bases; nucleotides not matched to a gene: 6. Germline V gene lookup returns CDR1 SGHTA and CDR2 FQGNSA. This CDR3 has 16 residues. The DNA of the CDR3 is TGTGCCAGCAGCTTTACGAAACTAGCGGGAGCAGATACGCAGTATTTT. Protein sequence: CASSFTKLAGADTQYF.

The rearrangement joins TRBV11-3 to TRBJ2-1; D remains unclear. Germline CDR1 reads SGHNT; CDR2 reads YENEEA. CDR3 length equals 13 residues. The germline V and J ends were trimmed by 5 bases and 5 bases, with 10 bases remaining between them. The CDR3 here is CASSKTPHNEQFF. The CDR3 bases are TGTGCCAGCAGCAAGACGCCCCACAATGAGCAGTTCTTC. The variable domain in full, completed from reference TRBV11-3 and TRBJ2-1, reads EAGVVQSPRYKIIEKKQPVAFWCNPISGHNTLYWYLQNLGQGPELLIRYENEEAVDDSQLPKDRFSAERLKGVDSTLKIQPAELGDSAVYLCASSKTPHNEQFFGPGTRLTVL.

The CDR3 sequence is CASSPSGVGNSPLHF. The CDR3 region has the DNA TGTGCCAGCAGCCCCTCAGGGGTCGGTAATTCACCCCTCCACTTT. V and J are TRBV12-3 or TRBV12-4 and TRBJ1-6; perhaps TRBD1 as D (6 bases). The CDR3 length is 15 residues. V was pared by 6 bases and J by 6 bases, with 15 bases between.

This clonotype turned up a few times. The rearrangement links TRBV29-1 to TRBJ2-1; 8 bases are a match to TRBD2. With 4 bases clipped from V and 8 bases from J, the junction kept 16 bases outside the gene matches. Germline CDR1 is SQVTM and CDR2 is ANQGSEA. The CDR3 is 16 amino acids. As DNA, the CDR3 is TGCAGCGTTGCCGGGGGGGTACCAGGGGATAATCATGAGCAGTTCTTC. This encodes CSVAGGVPGDNHEQFF.

The chain uses TRBV20-1 and TRBJ1-2; D gene unclear. The germline CDR1 and CDR2 sequences are DFQATT and SNEGSKA (reference sequence). V lost 0 bases and J lost 0, with 14 bases in between. CDR3 length: 16 amino acids. The CDR3 DNA is TGCAGTGCTAGAGATCCCTATAGGGCGGCTAACTATGGCTACACCTTC. This sequence encodes CSARDPYRAANYGYTF.

The table lists this clonotype with a few counts. The V gene is TRBV11-2, the J gene TRBJ2-5; 8 bases fit TRBD2. The CDR3 extends over 14 amino acids. V was clipped by 5 bases and J by 5 bases; unmatched bases: 7. Germline V gene data show CDR1 as SGHAT and CDR2 as FQNNGV. The CDR3 coding sequence is TGTGCCAGCAGCACAGCGGGGGACCGGGAGACCCAGTACTTC. Translated: CASSTAGDRETQYF.

This clonotype was seen more than once but under ten times. The chain uses TRBV7-2 and TRBJ2-7; D is undetermined. CDR3 size: 14 residues. The germline V and J ends were trimmed by 0 bases and 6 bases, with 12 bases remaining between them. CDR1 is SGHTA and CDR2 is FQGNSA in the germline V gene. The CDR3 sequence is CASSLALTNGEQYF. CDR3 bases: TGTGCCAGCAGCTTAGCCCTGACAAACGGCGAGCAGTACTTC.

V gene TRBV6-1 combines with J gene TRBJ2-7; 10 positions agree with TRBD2. Germline V lookup: CDR1 MNHNS, CDR2 SASEGT. This CDR3 has 13 amino acids. V trimming: 7 bases; J trimming: 3 bases; junction bases outside the gene matches: 3. In DNA form, the CDR3 reads TGTGCCAGCACAACTAGCGGGATCTACGAGCAGTACTTC. This translates into CASTTSGIYEQYF.